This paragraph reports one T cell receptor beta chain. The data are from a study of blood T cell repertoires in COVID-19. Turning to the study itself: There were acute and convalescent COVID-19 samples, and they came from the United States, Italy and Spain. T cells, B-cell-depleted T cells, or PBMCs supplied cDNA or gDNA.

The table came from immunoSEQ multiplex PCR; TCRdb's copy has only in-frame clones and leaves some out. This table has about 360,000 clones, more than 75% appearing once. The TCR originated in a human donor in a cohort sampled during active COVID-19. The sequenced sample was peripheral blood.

The CDR3 sequence is CASRGSQGGEGAFF. In DNA, the CDR3 is TGTGCCAGTAGGGGGAGCCAAGGCGGAGAGGGAGCTTTCTTT. The chain couples TRBV19 to TRBJ1-1; D gene ambiguous. Trimming took 6 bases from V and 10 from J, leaving 21 bases between them. The CDR3 length is 14 residues. Germline V gene sequence: CDR1 LNHDA, CDR2 SQIVND (reference sequence).